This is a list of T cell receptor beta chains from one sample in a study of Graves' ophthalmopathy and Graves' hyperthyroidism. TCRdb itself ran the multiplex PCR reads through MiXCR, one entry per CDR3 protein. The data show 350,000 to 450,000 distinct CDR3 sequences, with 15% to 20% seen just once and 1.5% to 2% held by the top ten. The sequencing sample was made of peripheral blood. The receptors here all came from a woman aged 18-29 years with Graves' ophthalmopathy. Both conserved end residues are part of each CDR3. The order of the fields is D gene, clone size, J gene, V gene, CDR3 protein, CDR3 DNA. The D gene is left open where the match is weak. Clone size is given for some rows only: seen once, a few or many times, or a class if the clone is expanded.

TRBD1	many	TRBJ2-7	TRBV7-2	CASSKGQGKDEQYF	TGTGCCAGCAGCAAGGGACAGGGGAAGGACGAGCAGTACTTC
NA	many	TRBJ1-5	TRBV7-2	CASSIGGRNQPQHF	TGTGCCAGCAGCATTGGGGGACGGAATCAGCCCCAGCATTTT
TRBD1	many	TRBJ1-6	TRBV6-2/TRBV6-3	CASSRGTVSPLHF	TGTGCCAGCAGTCGGGGGACAGTCTCACCCCTCCACTTT
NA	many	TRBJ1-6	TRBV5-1	CASSLGSGPNNSPLHF	TGCGCCAGCAGCTTGGGTTCGGGACCGAATAATTCACCCCTCCACTTT
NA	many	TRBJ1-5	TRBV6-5	CASRPMPYSNQPQHF	TGTGCCAGCAGGCCAATGCCTTATAGCAATCAGCCCCAGCATTTT
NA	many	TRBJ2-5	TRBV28	CASNTPRERGRGETQYF	TGTGCCAGCAATACACCCCGGGAAAGGGGGAGAGGAGAGACCCAGTACTTC
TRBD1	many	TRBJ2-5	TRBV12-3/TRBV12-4	CASRGTGEGTQYF	TGTGCCAGCAGGGGGACAGGGGAAGGGACCCAGTACTTC
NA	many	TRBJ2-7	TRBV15	CATSRTDTQRGEQYF	TGTGCCACCAGCAGAACGGACACCCAGCGCGGCGAGCAGTACTTC
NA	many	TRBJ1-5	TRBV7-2	CASSLIGGHQPQHF	TGTGCCAGCAGCTTAATAGGTGGGCATCAGCCCCAGCATTTT
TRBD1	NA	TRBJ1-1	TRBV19	CASSMDREGTEAFF	TGTGCCAGTAGTATGGACAGGGAGGGAACTGAAGCTTTCTTT
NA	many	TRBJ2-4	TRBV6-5	CASSYSVGGLAKNIQYF	TGTGCCAGCAGTTACTCTGTAGGCGGCTTAGCCAAAAACATTCAGTACTTC
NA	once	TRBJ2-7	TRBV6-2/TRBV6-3	CASSSFRGGAVRERAKYF	TGTGCCAGCAGTTCCTTTAGAGGCGGCGCGGTTAGAGAGCGGGCGAAGTACTTC
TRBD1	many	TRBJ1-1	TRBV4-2	CASSQRTGLTEAFF	TGTGCCAGCAGCCAGAGGACAGGGCTCACTGAAGCTTTCTTT
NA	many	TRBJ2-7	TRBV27	CASSRLSDRTLHYEQYF	TGTGCCAGCAGTCGACTTTCGGACCGTACGCTTCACTACGAGCAGTACTTC
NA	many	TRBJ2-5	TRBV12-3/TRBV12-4	CASSPSGKKTQYF	TGTGCCAGCAGCCCCTCAGGGAAGAAGACCCAGTACTTC
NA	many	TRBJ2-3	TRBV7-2	CASRRTTYTDTQYF	TGTGCCAGCAGACGGACTACCTACACAGATACGCAGTATTTT
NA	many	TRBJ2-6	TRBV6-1	CASRPQGSGANVLTF	TGTGCCAGCAGGCCACAGGGCTCTGGGGCCAACGTCCTGACTTTC
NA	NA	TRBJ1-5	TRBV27	CATSDPAGTHGQHF	TGTGCCACCAGTGATCCGGCTGGGACTCACGGCCAGCATTTT
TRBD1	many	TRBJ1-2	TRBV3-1	CASSQVGDRGLDGYTF	TGTGCCAGCAGCCAAGTAGGGGACAGGGGGCTTGATGGCTACACCTTC
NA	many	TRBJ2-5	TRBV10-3	CAISESTTGSETQYF	TGTGCCATCAGTGAGTCGACAACAGGGTCGGAGACCCAGTACTTC
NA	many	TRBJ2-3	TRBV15	CATSRTQRGDTQYF	TGTGCCACCAGCAGAACTCAGAGGGGGGATACGCAGTATTTT
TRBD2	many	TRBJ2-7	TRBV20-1	CSASRLTSGSRTYEQYF	TGCAGTGCTAGCCGTTTGACTAGCGGGAGTAGAACCTACGAGCAGTACTTC
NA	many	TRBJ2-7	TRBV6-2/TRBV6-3	CASSYSRGGTYEQYF	TGTGCCAGCAGTTACTCAAGGGGGGGGACCTACGAGCAGTACTTC
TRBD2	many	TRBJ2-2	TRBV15	CATSRGGLSAGELFF	TGTGCCACCAGCCGGGGGGGCCTCTCAGCCGGGGAGCTGTTTTTT
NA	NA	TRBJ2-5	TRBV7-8	CASSLRGNSLETQYF	TGTGCCAGCAGCTTAAGGGGAAATTCCCTCGAGACCCAGTACTTC